Each of the 21 T cell receptor beta chains below was sequenced from the same sample in a study of identical twins. Each CDR3 protein gets one entry after TCRdb re-called the 5' RACE reads with MiXCR. The data hold 640,000 or so distinct CDR3 sequences, with 5.5% to 6.5% observed a single time. Sequences were obtained from naive T cells sorted from blood. The receptors were sampled from a man aged 18-30 years in good health.

V usage is TRBV12-3 or TRBV12-4 and J usage is TRBJ1-1; D may be TRBD1 (5 bases). V lost 6 bases and J 1 base, leaving 15 bases between the germline ends. CDR3 size: 15 residues. As DNA, the CDR3 is TGTGCCAGCAGCCTTAACCGGGGCTGGAACACTGAAGCTTTCTTT. The encoded protein is CASSLNRGWNTEAFF.

The rearrangement joins TRBV5-1 to TRBJ2-3; TRBD2 aligns across 9 bases. Germline trimming cut 0 bases from V and 2 bases from J; bases unmatched to any gene: 7. CDR1 and CDR2 (germline): SGHRS, YFSETQ. This CDR3 has 17 amino acids. CDR3 DNA: TGCGCCAGCAGCTTGGAGGCTAGCGGGGCCCCCACAGATACGCAGTATTTT. This codes for CASSLEASGAPTDTQYF.

There are many counts of this clonotype. This chain connects TRBV12-3 or TRBV12-4 to TRBJ2-5; perhaps TRBD2 as D (6 bases). With 6 bases removed from V and 5 bases from J, the gap between germline ends came to 13 bases. The CDR3 totals 13 residues. As DNA, the CDR3 is TGTGCCAGCAGGAAACTAGCTCGGGAGACCCAGTACTTC. Its translation: CASRKLARETQYF.

The V and J genes are TRBV7-9 and TRBJ2-5, with no clear D. With 2 bases removed from V and 2 bases from J, the gap between germline ends came to 15 bases. The germline CDR1 and CDR2 sequences are SEHNR and FQNEAQ (reference sequence). The CDR3 is 16 residues long. The CDR3 bases are TGTGCCAGCAGCTTAAATATGGCAGCCCTTCAAGAGACCCAGTACTTC. Residues: CASSLNMAALQETQYF.

This chain connects TRBV20-1 to TRBJ2-3; maybe TRBD2 (6 bases). The germline V and J ends were trimmed by 2 bases and 4 bases, with 13 bases remaining between them. Germline assignment: CDR1 DFQATT and CDR2 SNEGSKA (reference sequence). The CDR3 is 14 residues long. CDR3 sequence (DNA): TGCAGTGCTAGACCGGGAGAGACCCCAGATACGCAGTATTTT. Amino acid sequence: CSARPGETPDTQYF.

This clonotype was counted many times. The chain couples TRBV24-1 to TRBJ2-2; the D gene is possibly TRBD1 (6 bases). In germline, CDR1 is KGHDR, CDR2 SFDVKD. V was trimmed by 4 bases and J by 6 bases, leaving 11 bases between them. The CDR3 sequence is 14 residues long. This CDR3 reads CATSESQGSGELFF. The CDR3 DNA follows: TGTGCCACCAGTGAGTCACAGGGTTCCGGGGAGCTGTTTTTT.

This clonotype was detected many times. J is TRBJ1-1 and V is TRBV6-5; D gene unclear. Trimming stripped 2 bases from V and 4 bases from J, with 11 bases between. This CDR3 spans 14 amino acids. Germline assignment: CDR1 MNHEY and CDR2 SVGAGI. This CDR3 reads CASSYDGLGTEAFF. In nucleotides, the CDR3 is TGTGCCAGCAGTTACGACGGTCTGGGCACTGAAGCTTTCTTT.

This clonotype was recorded at least ten times. The rearrangement links TRBV29-1 to TRBJ2-5; TRBD2 agrees at 7 bases. The V gene end was trimmed by 6 bases and the J gene end by 7 bases; junction bases not matched to a gene: 14. The CDR3 is 14 residues long. Per the germline V gene, CDR1 is SQVTM and CDR2 is ANQGSEA. The CDR3, as DNA: TGCAGCGTAGAGGGGACTAACCTCGCTGGGACCCAGTACTTC. This sequence encodes CSVEGTNLAGTQYF.

In its sample, this clonotype was seen many times. V usage is TRBV7-9 and J usage is TRBJ1-5, with no clear D. Germline V gene data show CDR1 as SEHNR and CDR2 as FQNEAQ (reference sequence). The V end was cut by 5 bases, the J end by 2 bases, with 10 bases between. This CDR3 has 14 residues. The DNA for the CDR3 is TGTGCCAGCAGCCCCCTCCGGGGCAATCAGCCCCAGCATTTT. Translated: CASSPLRGNQPQHF.

The gene calls are TRBV4-3 and TRBJ1-2; 11 bases fit TRBD1. CDR3 length: 15 residues. With V trimmed by 3 bases and J by 8 bases, 8 bases remained unmatched. Germline V gene lookup returns CDR1 LGHNA and CDR2 YSLEER. The CDR3 DNA reads as TGCGCCAGCAGCCAGTCCGGGACAGGGGGGGAAGGCTACACCTTC. Translating gives CASSQSGTGGEGYTF.

In its sample, this clonotype was seen many times. V gene TRBV5-1 combines with J gene TRBJ2-2; 9 nucleotides line up with TRBD2. V was pared by 4 bases and J by 4 bases, with 8 bases of the junction left unmatched. The CDR3 totals 16 residues. Germline CDR1 reads SGHRS; CDR2 reads YFSETQ. The CDR3 DNA follows: TGCGCCAGCAGCCGTAGCGGGAGTGTTACCACCGGGGAGCTGTTTTTT. This sequence encodes CASSRSGSVTTGELFF.

The chain has TRBV7-7 and TRBJ2-2; possibly TRBD2 for D (5 bases). Between the trimmed V and J ends, which lost 10 bases and 2 bases, there was a span of 20 bases. CDR3 size: 16 residues. Germline CDR1 is SSHAT and CDR2 is FNYEAQ (reference sequence). CDR3 amino acids: CATPKDGVSNTGELFF. The CDR3 DNA sequence: TGTGCCACCCCTAAAGACGGGGTGAGCAACACCGGGGAGCTGTTTTTT. Variable domain in full (rest from reference TRBV7-7 and TRBJ2-2): GAGVSQSPRYKVTKRGQDVTLRCDPISSHATLYWYQQALGQGPEFLTYFNYEAQPDKSGLPSDRFSAERPEGSISTLTIQRTEQRDSAMYRCATPKDGVSNTGELFFGEGSRLTVL.

With regard to this clonotype: A single base separates this from a much larger clone, so it may be a read error. J is TRBJ2-1 and V is TRBV20-1; no firm D call. This CDR3 region has 14 residues. The V end lost 5 bases, the J end lost 9 bases, and 20 bases lay between the germline ends. The V gene's germline CDR1 is DFQATT and CDR2 SNEGSKA (reference sequence). CDR3 DNA: TGCAGTGCTCACACCCCGGGTGGCTCCAGTGAGCAGTTCTTC. Translated, it gives CSAHTPGGSSEQFF.

This clonotype was observed at least ten times. V and J are TRBV10-3 and TRBJ1-4; D might be TRBD1 (6 bases). With 8 bases removed from V and 7 bases from J, the gap between germline ends came to 14 bases. Germline V CDR1 and CDR2: ENHRY, SYGVKD. CDR3 length: 13 amino acids. The CDR3 nucleotides are TGTGCCATCCGGGACACCCAAAGTGAAAAACTGTTTTTT. Its protein is CAIRDTQSEKLFF.

This clonotype has a count of ten or more. This chain connects TRBV12-3 or TRBV12-4 to TRBJ2-6, with D hard to call. Trimming pared 8 bases from V and 0 bases from J, leaving 5 bases between. The CDR3 covers 13 residues. As DNA, the CDR3 is TGTGCCAGCTCCCCCTCTGGGGCCAACGTCCTGACTTTC. Translating gives CASSPSGANVLTF.

The V gene is TRBV2, the J gene TRBJ2-3; 7 bases are shared with TRBD1. Germline CDR1 SNHLY, CDR2 FYNNEI. Trimming cost V 8 bases and J 2 bases; bases outside gene matches: 4. The length of the CDR3 is 13 residues. This chain's CDR3 is CASLKGATDTQYF. DNA for the CDR3: TGTGCCAGCCTAAAGGGGGCCACAGATACGCAGTATTTT.

This clonotype was observed many times. The chain couples TRBV25-1 to TRBJ2-1; no clear D. This CDR3 comprises 15 residues. V dropped 7 bases and J dropped 4 bases, with 17 bases sitting between them. Germline CDR1 and CDR2: MGHDK and SYGVNS. CDR3 nucleotide sequence: TGTGCCAGCAATGAGAACGGACGGACGTACAATGAGCAGTTCTTC. Translating it yields CASNENGRTYNEQFF.

This clonotype was recorded at least ten times. The chain combines TRBV5-1 with TRBJ1-6; D unclear. CDR1 is SGHRS, CDR2 YFSETQ, per germline. The CDR3 consists of 14 residues. Trimming cost V 8 bases and J 5 bases, with 14 bases left between them. Written as DNA, the CDR3 is TGCGCCAGTTGGCGGGGTGATGATAATTCACCCCTCCACTTT. Residues: CASWRGDDNSPLHF.

The chain joins TRBV29-1 to TRBJ2-7, with 7 nucleotides matching TRBD1. CDR3 length: 11 residues. Trimming removed 4 bases from V and 5 bases from J; junction bases left unmatched: 2. Germline loops: CDR1 SQVTM, CDR2 ANQGSEA. For the CDR3, the DNA is TGCAGCGTTGGACAGGGAGACGAGCAGTACGTC. It encodes CSVGQGDEQYV.

This clonotype came up a few times. The chain recombines TRBV4-1 with TRBJ2-3; no clear D. Germline V gives CDR1 MGHRA, CDR2 YSYEKL. The CDR3 runs to 14 residues. V lost 1 base and J lost 4, with 9 bases in between. In DNA, the CDR3 is TGCGCCAGCAGCCAAGTCGCAGCAGCAGATACGCAGTATTTT. It codes for CASSQVAAADTQYF.

The table lists this clonotype with many counts. The rearrangement links TRBV7-6 to TRBJ2-3, with 7 positions matching TRBD1. CDR1 is SGHVS and CDR2 is FNYEAQ in the germline V gene. Trimming at V came to 0 bases and at J to 0 bases, leaving 3 bases not matched to a gene. The CDR3 has 16 amino acids. This chain's CDR3 is CASSLAGTASTDTQYF. CDR3 DNA: TGTGCCAGCAGCTTAGCCGGGACAGCTAGCACAGATACGCAGTATTTT.